This TCR beta chain was recovered during a study of intratumoral heterogeneity in liver cancer. Study-level information: With a median age of approximately 61 years, most patients were men.

Each tumour sample represents a distinct, spatially separated region of the hepatocellular carcinoma nodule. By its share, this clone is medium-sized. Method: immunoSEQ multiplex PCR; TCRdb's copy keeps in-frame clones and lacks some. The repertoire holds about 6,600 clones, with 50% to 60% as singletons. Trimming took off 2 bases at V and 4 bases at J, with 12 bases between the two ends. Germline-derived CDR1 and CDR2 are SGDLS and YYNGEE. The CDR3 extends over 14 amino acids. The chain has TRBV9 and TRBJ1-2; no clear D. This specimen consisted of tumor tissue, obtained before any cancer treatment. This receptor was obtained from a man in his 70s with hepatocellular carcinoma. The CDR3 nucleotides are TGTGCCAGCAGCGTTGAGGACGGACCCTATGGCTACACCTTC. Protein product: CASSVEDGPYGYTF.